One sample yielded the 32 T cell receptor beta chains listed below, sequenced in a study of OX40 agonist ivuxolimab in advanced cancers. Repertoires were generated with immunoSEQ multiplex PCR, while TCRdb's copy carries only in-frame clones and drops some. This table has about 22,000 clones, approximately 89% appearing once. Material: CD4+ or CD8+ T cells sorted from blood, obtained in a trial of the OX40 agonist ivuxolimab. The origin of the receptors is an adult with an advanced solid tumor such as melanoma, head and neck, liver or kidney cancer.

The CDR3: CASSEGQGYEQYF. CDR3 bases: TGCGCCAGCAGTGAGGGACAGGGCTACGAGCAGTACTTC. This chain links TRBV10-1 with TRBJ2-7; 8 bases agree with TRBD1. Germline loops: CDR1 WNHNN, CDR2 SYGVQD (reference sequence). This CDR3 is built from 13 residues. With V trimmed by 2 bases and J by 3 bases, 0 bases remained unmatched.

This chain connects TRBV27 to TRBJ2-7; 7 positions match TRBD2. Germline values: CDR1 MNHEY, CDR2 SMNVEV (reference sequence). This CDR3 spans 12 amino acids. Unmatched junction bases numbered 4, after V lost 9 bases and J lost 2 bases. Here the CDR3 reads CASRRGAYEQYF. The DNA of the CDR3 is TGTGCCAGTAGACGGGGGGCCTACGAGCAGTACTTC.

The chain uses TRBV19 and TRBJ2-7; D is possibly TRBD2 (5 bases). V was clipped by 1 base and J by 2 bases, with 9 bases between them. This CDR3 has 14 amino acids. Germline V CDR1 and CDR2: LNHDA, SQIVND (reference sequence). CDR3 loop: CASSIVDGAYEQYF. CDR3 in DNA: TGTGCCAGTAGTATAGTCGACGGGGCCTACGAGCAGTACTTC.

The genes are TRBV7-9 and TRBJ2-2, with D perhaps matching TRBD1 (5 bases). CDR3 size: 13 residues. V was trimmed by 5 bases and J by 7 bases, leaving 11 bases between them. Germline lookup yields CDR1 SEHNR and CDR2 FQNEAQ (reference sequence). The CDR3 spells CASSPRGVGELFF. The CDR3 DNA follows: TGTGCCAGCAGCCCTAGGGGCGTCGGGGAGCTGTTTTTT.

The chain recombines TRBV11-2 with TRBJ1-6; no clear D. The ends were cut back, 3 bases at V and 8 bases at J, with 8 bases in the middle. Germline V CDR1 and CDR2: SGHAT, FQNNGV. The CDR3 is 13 amino acids. The CDR3 DNA follows: TGTGCCAGCAGCTTTGAACGGGATTCACCCCTCCACTTT. It specifies CASSFERDSPLHF. The complete variable domain, with remaining parts taken from reference TRBV11-2 and TRBJ1-6, reads EAGVAQSPRYKIIEKRQSVAFWCNPISGHATLYWYQQILGQGPKLLIQFQNNGVVDDSQLPKDRFSAERLKGVDSTLKIQPAKLEDSAVYLCASSFERDSPLHFGNGTRLTVT.

The rearrangement joins TRBV7-6 to TRBJ2-3; 7 bases line up with TRBD2. Germline CDR1 is SGHVS and CDR2 is FNYEAQ. The CDR3 covers 16 residues. Trimming took 2 bases from V and 4 from J; bases not matched to a gene: 9. The CDR3 DNA reads as TGTGCCAGCAGCTTACCCAGCGGGGAGTTCCCAGATACGCAGTATTTT. Protein product: CASSLPSGEFPDTQYF.

The rearrangement joins TRBV28 to TRBJ2-3, with D tentatively TRBD1 (5 bases). The CDR3 loop spans 14 amino acids. Germline V gene sequence: CDR1 MDHEN, CDR2 SYDVKM. Trimming left V 7 bases short and J 6 bases short, with 17 bases between. The CDR3 sequence is CASTFLGLEDTQYF. CDR3 nucleotides: TGTGCCAGCACCTTTCTGGGGCTCGAGGATACGCAGTATTTT.

This clone showed up just once. The chain links TRBV6-1 to TRBJ2-5, with D hard to call. CDR1 is MNHNS and CDR2 is SASEGT in the germline V gene. The CDR3 loop spans 13 amino acids. The germline V and J ends were trimmed by 3 bases and 2 bases, with 7 bases remaining between them. CDR3 region: CASSDHPQETQYF. CDR3 bases: TGTGCCAGCAGTGACCATCCGCAAGAGACCCAGTACTTC.

This clone appeared once. This CDR3 reads CASSLAGTEQYF. Here the CDR3 DNA reads TGTGCCAGCAGTTTAGCGGGGACCGAGCAGTACTTC. The chain uses TRBV27 and TRBJ2-7; possible D gene TRBD2, 6 bases. CDR1 is MNHEY and CDR2 is SMNVEV in the germline V gene (reference sequence). The CDR3 is 12 residues long. The V and J ends lost 2 bases and 6 bases respectively, with 8 bases between them.

The V and J genes are TRBV6-5 and TRBJ1-6, with D unresolved. CDR1 is MNHEY, CDR2 SVGAGI, per germline. V was pared by 7 bases and J by 4 bases, with 11 bases between. CDR3 length equals 14 residues. Here the CDR3 reads CASTLTEYNSPLHF. DNA of the CDR3: TGTGCCAGCACGCTGACCGAGTATAATTCACCCCTCCACTTT.

The chain uses TRBV7-8 and TRBJ1-2; possible D gene TRBD1, 5 bases. Germline V CDR1 and CDR2: SGHVS, FQNEAQ. This CDR3 is 14 amino acids long. Trimming removed 5 bases at V and 0 bases at J, with 10 bases between. The CDR3 here is CASSVSTANYGYTF. The CDR3 bases are TGTGCCAGCAGCGTCTCGACAGCTAACTATGGCTACACCTTC.

The genes are TRBV28 and TRBJ2-1; the match to TRBD1 covers 9 bases. The CDR3 length is 14 residues. The V segment lost 5 bases and the J segment 5 bases; nucleotides outside the gene matches: 4. Per germline, CDR1 MDHEN and CDR2 SYDVKM. CDR3 region: CASSSRTGDNEQFF. In DNA, the CDR3 is TGTGCCAGCAGTAGCAGGACAGGGGACAATGAGCAGTTCTTC.

The rearrangement joins TRBV10-3 to TRBJ1-5; D gene uncertain. Looked up from germline, CDR1 is ENHRY and CDR2 is SYGVKD. Trimming left V 2 bases short and J 5 bases short, with 4 bases between. The CDR3 length is 12 residues. In DNA, the CDR3 is TGTGCCATCAGTGAGCCGGATCAGCCCCAGCATTTT. As protein: CAISEPDQPQHF.

Sample share makes this clone medium-sized. The chain combines TRBV4-1 with TRBJ2-1; 7 bases map to TRBD2. The CDR3 length is 16 residues. Trimming cost V 4 bases and J 0 bases; bases outside gene matches: 6. CDR1 and CDR2 from the germline V gene are MGHRA and YSYEKL. The CDR3 nucleotides read TGCGCCAGCAGCCCCCTGCGCGGGGGCTCCTACAATGAGCAGTTCTTC. As protein: CASSPLRGGSYNEQFF.

The V call is TRBV5-1, the J call TRBJ1-1, with D perhaps TRBD1 (5 bases). The V gene's germline CDR1 is SGHRS and CDR2 YFSETQ. The length of the CDR3 is 14 residues. V lost 0 bases to trimming and J lost 6 bases, with 12 bases between them. The DNA of the CDR3 is TGCGCCAGCAGCTTGGGGACGGGGGACGCTGAAGCTTTCTTT. As protein: CASSLGTGDAEAFF.

The gene calls are TRBV5-6 and TRBJ1-2, with TRBD1 identical over 8 bases. The V and J ends lost 4 bases and 4 bases, in that order; junction bases with no gene match: 6. The CDR3 is 14 residues long. Germline loops: CDR1 SGHDT, CDR2 YYEEEE. The DNA of the CDR3 is TGTGCCAGCAGCCCCGGGGGACAGGTCTATGGCTACACCTTC. Amino acid sequence: CASSPGGQVYGYTF. The whole variable domain, remainder taken from reference TRBV5-6 and TRBJ1-2, is DAGVTQSPTHLIKTRGQQVTLRCSPKSGHDTVSWYQQALGQGPQFIFQYYEEEERQRGNFPDRFSGHQFPNYSSELNVNALLLGDSALYLCASSPGGQVYGYTFGSGTRLTVV.

The chain is built from TRBV7-9 and TRBJ2-3, with 12 bases matching TRBD1. The CDR3 has 15 residues. From germline, CDR1 is SEHNR and CDR2 FQNEAQ (reference sequence). The ends lost 4 bases at V and 3 bases at J; junction bases unmatched: 2. The CDR3 loop reads CASSWGQGATDTQYF. The CDR3 coding sequence is TGTGCCAGCAGCTGGGGACAGGGGGCTACAGATACGCAGTATTTT. The full variable domain, rest sourced from reference TRBV7-9 and TRBJ2-3, is DTGVSQNPRHKITKRGQNVTFRCDPISEHNRLYWYRQTLGQGPEFLTYFQNEAQLEKSRLLSDRFSAERPKGSFSTLEIQRTEQGDSAMYLCASSWGQGATDTQYFGPGTRLTVL.

This clone was counted between two and nine times. V usage is TRBV13 and J usage is TRBJ1-1; 8 nucleotides line up with TRBD1. J gave up 1 base and V 5 bases, and 9 bases lay outside the gene matches. Germline lookup yields CDR1 PRHDT and CDR2 FYEKMQ (reference sequence). This CDR3 contains 16 residues. In DNA, the CDR3 is TGTGCCAGCAGCCTCCACAGGGGGTCGGGGAACACTGAAGCTTTCTTT. It specifies CASSLHRGSGNTEAFF.

J is TRBJ1-2 and V is TRBV19, with 7 nucleotides matching TRBD1. Germline V lookup: CDR1 LNHDA, CDR2 SQIVND (reference sequence). The length of the CDR3 is 13 residues. V lost 9 bases to trimming and J lost 10 bases; unmatched junction nucleotides: 14. The CDR3 loop reads CASRTGNGEHYTF. CDR3 nucleotide sequence: TGTGCCAGCCGGACAGGAAATGGGGAGCACTACACCTTC.

In DNA, the CDR3 is TGTGCCAGCAGTTACTCGGGACAGGTGAACGAGCAGTACTTC. The encoded protein is CASSYSGQVNEQYF. The chain recombines TRBV6-6 with TRBJ2-7; 8 nucleotides match TRBD1. After removal of 0 bases from V and 5 bases from J, the junction contained 3 bases not matched to a gene. This CDR3 is built from 14 residues. Germline values: CDR1 MNHNY, CDR2 SVGAGI (reference sequence).

This clone has more than one count but fewer than ten. The chain has TRBV6-6 and TRBJ1-1; TRBD1 might be the D (5 bases). V shed 1 base and J shed 3 bases, with 12 bases lying between them. Germline V gene sequence: CDR1 MNHNY, CDR2 SVGAGI (reference sequence). The CDR3 has 15 residues. The CDR3 nucleotides are TGTGCCAGCAGTTACTGGCCGGGGCGGGACACTGAAGCTTTCTTT. It is translated as CASSYWPGRDTEAFF.

This sequence joins TRBV30 and TRBJ1-1; D call uncertain. V lost 0 bases to trimming and J lost 6 bases, with 11 bases between them. There are 13 residues in the CDR3. Germline V CDR1 and CDR2: GTSNPN, SVGIG (reference sequence). CDR3 in amino acids: CAWSVAGGAEAFF. Written as DNA, the CDR3 is TGTGCCTGGAGTGTAGCAGGAGGCGCTGAAGCTTTCTTT.

The chain is built from TRBV7-8 and TRBJ1-2; D call uncertain. The CDR3 sequence is 13 residues long. In germline, CDR1 is SGHVS, CDR2 FQNEAQ. V lost 1 base and J lost 5, with 8 bases in between. The CDR3 DNA sequence: TGTGCCAGCAGCTTAGGAGACTGGTATGGCTACACCTTC. Encoded protein: CASSLGDWYGYTF. The full variable domain, with the rest looked up from reference TRBV7-8 and TRBJ1-2, is GAGVSQSPRYKVAKRGQDVALRCDPISGHVSLFWYQQALGQGPEFLTYFQNEAQLDKSGLPSDRFFAERPEGSVSTLKIQRTQQEDSAVYLCASSLGDWYGYTFGSGTRLTVV.

V and J are TRBV7-2 and TRBJ1-3; 7 positions agree with TRBD1. Trimming cost V 5 bases and J 0 bases; bases outside gene matches: 4. This CDR3 has 15 residues. The germline V gene has CDR1 SGHTA and CDR2 FQGNSA. CDR3 in amino acids: CASSPHRGSGNTIYF. The DNA of the CDR3 is TGTGCCAGCAGCCCACACAGGGGCTCTGGAAACACCATATATTTT.

The V and J genes are TRBV19 and TRBJ2-7; 7 bases line up with TRBD2. The junction had 8 bases not matched to a gene; V was cut back by 7 bases and J by 5 bases. This CDR3 spans 13 amino acids. Germline values: CDR1 LNHDA, CDR2 SQIVND (reference sequence). CDR3 residues: CASNPSGGDEQYF. The CDR3 nucleotides are TGTGCCAGTAACCCGTCGGGAGGAGACGAGCAGTACTTC.

This chain uses TRBV7-8 with TRBJ2-3; D may be TRBD1 or TRBD2 (6 bases each). Germline values: CDR1 SGHVS, CDR2 FQNEAQ. Trimming removed 7 bases at V and 4 bases at J, with 24 bases between. The CDR3 is made up of 17 amino acids. The CDR3: CASNLGPTGTGADTQYF. The DNA for the CDR3 is TGTGCCAGCAACCTAGGGCCAACAGGGACTGGGGCAGATACGCAGTATTTT.

This clone was seen once. J is TRBJ1-2 and V is TRBV6-6; D call uncertain. The CDR3 sequence is 16 residues long. Between the trimmed V and J ends, which lost 6 bases and 8 bases, there was a span of 25 bases. The germline gives CDR1 MNHNY, CDR2 SVGAGI (reference sequence). As DNA, the CDR3 is TGTGCCAGCAGCCCCGCCCCGACGGACCCTGTGAGAGGCTACACCTTC. It yields the protein CASSPAPTDPVRGYTF.

The V gene is TRBV30, the J gene TRBJ2-2; a possible D gene is TRBD2 (5 bases). Germline CDR1 GTSNPN, CDR2 SVGIG (reference sequence). The CDR3 is 14 amino acids. V was clipped by 0 bases and J by 7 bases, with 12 bases between them. The CDR3 DNA reads as TGTGCCTGGAGTGTAACTAGTACGAGCGGGGAGCTGTTTTTT. The encoded protein is CAWSVTSTSGELFF.

The chain couples TRBV9 to TRBJ2-7, with a possible D match to TRBD1 (6 bases). Trimming took 3 bases from V and 6 from J, leaving 7 bases between them. Germline lookup yields CDR1 SGDLS and CDR2 YYNGEE. This CDR3 is built from 11 residues. The CDR3 nucleotides read TGTGCCAGCAGCGAGGGGGTCGAGCAGTACTTC. It codes for CASSEGVEQYF. Based on the CDR3 plus reference TRBV9 and TRBJ2-7, the full variable domain is DSGVTQTPKHLITATGQRVTLRCSPRSGDLSVYWYQQSLDQGLQFLIQYYNGEERAKGNILERFSAQQFPDLHSELNLSSLELGDSALYFCASSEGVEQYFGPGTRLTVT.

The chain employs TRBV4-1 and TRBJ2-5; tentatively, D is TRBD1 or TRBD2 (5 bases each). Between the trimmed V and J ends, which lost 4 bases and 4 bases, there was a span of 19 bases. Germline CDR1 reads MGHRA; CDR2 reads YSYEKL. The CDR3 is 16 residues long. In nucleotides, the CDR3 is TGCGCCAGCAGCCTAGGGACCGATATACTAATAGAGACCCAGTACTTC. Translation: CASSLGTDILIETQYF.

The gene calls are TRBV7-2 and TRBJ2-7; 8 bases match TRBD2. J lost 5 bases, V lost 5 bases, and 14 bases had no gene match. Germline CDR1 and CDR2: SGHTA and FQGNSA. This CDR3 is built from 16 residues. Here the CDR3 reads CASSERFRGGRDEQYF. CDR3 bases: TGTGCCAGCAGCGAACGGTTTCGGGGGGGCCGGGACGAGCAGTACTTC.

This sequence joins TRBV10-1 and TRBJ1-1, with no clear D. Trimming cost V 3 bases and J 0 bases, with 14 bases left between them. CDR3 length: 16 residues. Germline V gene data show CDR1 as WNHNN and CDR2 as SYGVQD (reference sequence). The CDR3 bases are TGCGCCAGCAGTGATCGACACAAGATCATGAACACTGAAGCTTTCTTT. Protein: CASSDRHKIMNTEAFF.